These T cell receptor beta chains were read from a single sample in a study of blood T cell repertoires in COVID-19. Assay: immunoSEQ multiplex PCR; the TCRdb copy retains only in-frame clones and omits some. The sample shows 120,000 or so clones, approximately 85% of them seen only once. The sequenced material came from peripheral blood. The receptors were gathered from a human donor in a cohort sampled during active COVID-19. The CDR3 runs from the conserved cysteine through the conserved F or W. The order of the fields is V gene, D gene, clone size, J gene, CDR3 protein, CDR3 DNA. The D gene is left open where the match is weak. A row's size may be missing; if present it is once, few, many or a size class.

TRBV10-3	TRBD1	-	TRBJ2-7	CAISGGRGQNYEQYF	TGTGCCATCAGTGGGGGCAGGGGGCAAAACTACGAGCAGTACTTC
TRBV19	-	-	TRBJ2-1	CASSRLSTGWLYNEQFF	TGTGCCAGTAGTCGCCTTTCCACAGGGTGGCTATACAATGAGCAGTTCTTC
TRBV6-1	-	-	TRBJ1-5	CASSEQGNQPQHF	TGTGCCAGCAGTGAACAGGGAAATCAGCCCCAGCATTTT
TRBV7-8	-	-	TRBJ2-6	CASSLALESGANVLTF	TGTGCCAGCAGCTTAGCCTTGGAGTCTGGGGCCAACGTCCTGACTTTC
TRBV7-2	TRBD1	once	TRBJ2-1	CASSLGAGTGGAEQFF	TGTGCCAGCAGCTTAGGAGCCGGGACAGGGGGGGCGGAGCAGTTCTTC
TRBV18	TRBD1	-	TRBJ2-5	CASSQGQGARQETQYF	TGTGCCAGCTCACAGGGACAGGGGGCACGGCAAGAGACCCAGTACTTC
TRBV5-8	TRBD1	once	TRBJ1-1	CASSLVLGTVNTEAFF	TGTGCCAGCAGCTTGGTTTTAGGGACAGTGAACACTGAAGCTTTCTTT
TRBV6-5	TRBD2	many	TRBJ2-5	CASSYSGTSGAETQYF	TGTGCCAGCAGTTACTCCGGGACTAGCGGGGCAGAGACCCAGTACTTC
TRBV6-2/TRBV6-3	-	-	TRBJ1-2	CASSYGQSYGYTF	TGTGCCAGCAGTTACGGACAGAGTTATGGCTACACCTTC
TRBV6-4	-	-	TRBJ2-2	CASSDLNTGELFF	TGTGCCAGCAGTGACCTCAACACCGGGGAGCTGTTTTTT
TRBV5-8	TRBD2	-	TRBJ2-7	CASSPSGGRYYEQYF	TGTGCCAGCAGCCCCTCGGGGGGTCGATACTACGAGCAGTACTTC
TRBV5-4	TRBD1	-	TRBJ1-3	CASRFDRADTIYF	TGTGCCAGCAGATTCGACAGGGCGGACACCATATATTTT
TRBV5-1	TRBD2	-	TRBJ2-3	CASTTSGSTDTQYF	TGCGCCAGTACGACTAGCGGTAGCACAGATACGCAGTATTTT
TRBV6-6	TRBD2	-	TRBJ2-1	CASSYSTSGDYNEQFF	TGTGCCAGCAGTTACTCGACTAGCGGGGACTACAATGAGCAGTTCTTC
TRBV10-3	-	-	TRBJ1-2	CAISRTSNYGYTF	TGTGCCATCAGCCGGACATCAAACTATGGCTACACCTTC
TRBV10-3	TRBD2	-	TRBJ2-5	CAISVPPSGGQETQYF	TGTGCCATCAGTGTCCCCCCTAGCGGGGGGCAAGAGACCCAGTACTTC
TRBV5-1	TRBD2	-	TRBJ2-5	CASSTGLAGGINLQETQYF	TGCGCCAGCAGCACGGGACTAGCGGGGGGGATTAATCTCCAAGAGACCCAGTACTTC
TRBV11-3	TRBD1	-	TRBJ2-2	CASSPGQAVTGELFF	TGTGCCAGCAGCCCCGGACAGGCGGTCACCGGGGAGCTGTTTTTT
TRBV19	-	-	TRBJ1-2	CASREQGLTNYGYTF	TGTGCCAGTAGGGAACAGGGATTGACTAACTATGGCTACACCTTC
TRBV19	TRBD2	-	TRBJ2-3	CASSPYSGGASDTQYF	TGTGCCAGTAGCCCGTATAGCGGGGGGGCGTCAGATACGCAGTATTTT
TRBV5-6	-	-	TRBJ2-4	CASSLGGPGQNIQYF	TGTGCCAGCAGCTTGGGGGGCCCAGGTCAAAACATTCAGTACTTC
TRBV5-1	-	-	TRBJ1-1	CASSKQTGQNTEAFF	TGCGCCAGCAGCAAACAGACAGGACAAAACACTGAAGCTTTCTTT
TRBV2	-	few	TRBJ1-2	CASSSGTNYYGYTF	TGTGCCAGCAGTTCTGGGACAAACTACTATGGCTACACCTTC
TRBV2	TRBD1	-	TRBJ1-1	CASSQGDGNTEAFF	TGTGCCAGCAGTCAGGGGGACGGGAACACTGAAGCTTTCTTT
TRBV6-2/TRBV6-3	-	-	TRBJ2-7	CASSVPGQAYEQYF	TGTGCCAGCAGTGTTCCGGGACAAGCCTACGAGCAGTACTTC
TRBV18	TRBD1	-	TRBJ2-6	CASSPPSSGQGGAGANVLTF	TGTGCCAGCTCACCACCCTCGTCGGGACAGGGGGGTGCTGGGGCCAACGTCCTGACTTTC
TRBV6-5	TRBD1	-	TRBJ2-1	CASRRQGADEQFF	TGTGCCAGCAGACGACAGGGGGCGGATGAGCAGTTCTTC
TRBV6-5	TRBD2	few	TRBJ2-3	CASKLAGGRDTQYF	TGTGCCAGCAAACTAGCGGGGGGGCGGGATACGCAGTATTTT
TRBV7-8	-	-	TRBJ2-5	CASSLGGFAETQYF	TGTGCCAGCAGCTTAGGAGGTTTTGCAGAGACCCAGTACTTC
TRBV20-1	TRBD1	-	TRBJ2-3	CSAYRGDTQYF	TGCAGTGCTTACAGGGGAGATACGCAGTATTTT
TRBV24-1	TRBD2	-	TRBJ2-3	CATSASRTSRDTDTQYF	TGTGCCACCAGTGCCTCCCGGACTAGCCGAGACACAGATACGCAGTATTTT
TRBV7-7	-	-	TRBJ2-5	CASSLDSLGTQYF	TGTGCTAGCAGCTTAGACAGCCTGGGGACCCAGTACTTC
TRBV9	TRBD1	-	TRBJ2-7	CASSVGQGAPYEQYF	TGTGCCAGCAGCGTAGGACAGGGGGCTCCCTACGAGCAGTACTTC
TRBV3-1/TRBV3-2	-	-	TRBJ1-5	CASSLQGQKSHQPQHF	TGTGCCAGCAGCCTCCAAGGACAGAAATCCCATCAGCCCCAGCATTTT
TRBV10-3	TRBD2	-	TRBJ2-7	CAISRRGLAGQYEQYF	TGTGCCATCAGTAGGAGAGGCCTAGCGGGGCAGTACGAGCAGTACTTC
TRBV10-3	TRBD1	-	TRBJ2-7	CAIKGAGEQYF	TGTGCCATCAAGGGGGCGGGCGAGCAGTACTTC
TRBV7-6	TRBD1	-	TRBJ2-7	CASSPGQGNYEQYF	TGTGCCAGCAGCCCGGGACAGGGGAACTACGAGCAGTACTTC
TRBV2	TRBD2	-	TRBJ2-7	CASSPGLAGGYRYEQYF	TGTGCCAGCAGTCCGGGACTAGCGGGGGGGTACCGCTACGAGCAGTACTTC
TRBV5-1	TRBD2	-	TRBJ2-7	CASSQGLAGGLNYEQYF	TGCGCCAGCAGCCAGGGACTAGCGGGGGGCCTTAACTACGAGCAGTACTTC
TRBV5-1	-	-	TRBJ1-2	CARGPWDCYGYTF	TGCGCCAGAGGGCCTTGGGACTGCTATGGCTACACCTTC
TRBV5-1	TRBD2	-	TRBJ2-7	CASSLESSGEPYEQYF	TGCGCCAGCAGCTTGGAGTCTAGCGGGGAACCCTACGAGCAGTACTTC
TRBV19	-	once	TRBJ2-7	CASSITSGAYEQYF	TGTGCCAGTAGTATAACCTCGGGGGCCTACGAGCAGTACTTC
TRBV7-2	TRBD1	-	TRBJ1-5	CASSLGPGGHQPQHF	TGTGCCAGCAGCTTAGGGCCAGGGGGTCATCAGCCCCAGCATTTT
TRBV19	TRBD2	-	TRBJ2-3	CASSMGLAGLDTQYF	TGTGCCAGTAGTATGGGGCTAGCGGGGCTAGATACGCAGTATTTT
TRBV10-1	TRBD1	-	TRBJ2-5	CASSRDRPQETQYF	TGCGCCAGCAGCCGGGACAGGCCGCAAGAGACCCAGTACTTC
TRBV11-3	-	-	TRBJ2-2	CASSLNRNGELFF	TGTGCCAGCAGCTTAAACAGAAACGGGGAGCTGTTTTTT
TRBV3-1/TRBV3-2	TRBD1	-	TRBJ2-3	CASSQARDRLTDTQYF	TGTGCCAGCAGCCAAGCTCGGGACAGGTTGACAGATACGCAGTATTTT
TRBV2	-	-	TRBJ1-4	CASRDPGQGEKLFF	TGTGCCAGCAGGGACCCGGGACAAGGGGAAAAACTGTTTTTT
TRBV24-1	TRBD2	many	TRBJ2-7	CATSDGIAGESSYEQYF	TGTGCCACCAGTGATGGGATAGCGGGCGAGAGCTCCTACGAGCAGTACTTC
TRBV18	-	-	TRBJ1-3	CASSPPGGSSGNTIYF	TGTGCCAGCTCACCACCGGGGGGGAGCTCTGGAAACACCATATATTTT
TRBV4-1	-	-	TRBJ2-7	CASSQSGDYEQYF	TGCGCCAGCAGTCAATCAGGGGATTACGAGCAGTACTTC
TRBV12-3/TRBV12-4	TRBD1	-	TRBJ2-7	CASRRQGWEQYF	TGTGCCAGCAGGAGACAGGGGTGGGAGCAGTACTTC
TRBV25-1	TRBD1	few	TRBJ1-6	CASSENTQTGDSPLHF	TGTGCCAGCAGTGAAAATACACAGACAGGGGATTCACCCCTCCACTTT
TRBV6-2/TRBV6-3	-	-	TRBJ1-1	CASSAPGGLGTEAFF	TGTGCCAGCAGTGCCCCGGGGGGTCTTGGGACTGAAGCTTTCTTT
TRBV19	TRBD2	-	TRBJ2-3	CASSLGLAGGPTDTQYF	TGTGCCAGTAGTCTAGGACTAGCGGGGGGGCCCACAGATACGCAGTATTTT
TRBV5-8	TRBD2	-	TRBJ2-2	CASSLRSGGLNTGELFF	TGTGCCAGCAGCTTGCGGAGCGGGGGGTTGAACACCGGGGAGCTGTTTTTT
TRBV6-2/TRBV6-3	TRBD2	-	TRBJ2-3	CASSYPYVLAGENTQYF	TGTGCCAGCAGTTACCCCTATGTACTAGCGGGGGAGAATACGCAGTATTTT